Sequencing of this TCR beta chain was carried out in a study of blood T cell repertoires in COVID-19. Study at large: COVID-19 samples from acute and convalescent phases originated in the United States, Italy and Spain. PBMCs, B-cell-depleted T cells, or T cells provided the cDNA or gDNA that made up the material.

Per the study methods: Reference gene primer amplification in the assay estimated nucleated cell counts. The method was immunoSEQ multiplex PCR; TCRdb's version includes in-frame clones alone and lacks a portion of them. The V and J calls and clone size are taken from that table; D and trimming were inferred from the DNA. The table lists more than 45,000 clones, roughly four fifths of them singletons, with 9.6% in the top ten. Followed longitudinally, the Seattle patients had been enrolled during active infection. Germline CDR1 MNHEY, CDR2 SVGAGI. CDR3 length: 10 amino acids. The V end lost 10 bases, the J end lost 3 bases, and 5 bases lay between the germline ends.

This TCR was recovered from a man older than 75 with COVID-19, enrolled during active disease. Sequencing input: peripheral blood. The chain recombines TRBV6-5 with TRBJ2-3; no clear D. In DNA, the CDR3 is TGTGCCATCGCGACAGATACGCAGTATTTT. Residues: CAIATDTQYF.